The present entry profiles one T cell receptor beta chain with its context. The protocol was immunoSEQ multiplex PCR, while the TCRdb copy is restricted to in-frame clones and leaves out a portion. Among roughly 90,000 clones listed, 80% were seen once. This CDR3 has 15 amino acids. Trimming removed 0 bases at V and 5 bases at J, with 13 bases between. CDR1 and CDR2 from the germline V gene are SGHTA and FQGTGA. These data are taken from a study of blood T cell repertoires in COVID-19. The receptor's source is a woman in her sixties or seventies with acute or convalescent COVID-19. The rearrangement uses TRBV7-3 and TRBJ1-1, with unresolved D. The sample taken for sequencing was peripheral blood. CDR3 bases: TGTGCCAGCAGCTTAACCCGGGGAACAAAAACTGAAGCTTTCTTT. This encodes CASSLTRGTKTEAFF.